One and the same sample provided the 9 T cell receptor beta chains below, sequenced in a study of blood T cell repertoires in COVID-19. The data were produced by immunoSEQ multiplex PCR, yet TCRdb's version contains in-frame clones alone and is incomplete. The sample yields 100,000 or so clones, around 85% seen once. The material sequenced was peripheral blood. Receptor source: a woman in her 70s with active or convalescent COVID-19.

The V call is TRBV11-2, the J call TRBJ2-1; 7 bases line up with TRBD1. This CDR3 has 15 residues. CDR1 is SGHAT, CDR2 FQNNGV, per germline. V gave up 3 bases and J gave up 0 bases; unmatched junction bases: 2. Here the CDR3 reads CASSFAGGSYNEQFF. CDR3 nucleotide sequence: TGTGCCAGCAGCTTTGCAGGGGGCTCCTACAATGAGCAGTTCTTC.

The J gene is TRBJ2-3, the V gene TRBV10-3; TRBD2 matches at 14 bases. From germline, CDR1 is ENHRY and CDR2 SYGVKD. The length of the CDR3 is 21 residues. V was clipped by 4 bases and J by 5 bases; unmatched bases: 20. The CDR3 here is CAISASTWGTSGGRGRDTQYF. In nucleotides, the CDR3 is TGTGCCATCAGTGCGTCGACGTGGGGGACTAGCGGGGGCCGGGGTAGAGATACGCAGTATTTT.

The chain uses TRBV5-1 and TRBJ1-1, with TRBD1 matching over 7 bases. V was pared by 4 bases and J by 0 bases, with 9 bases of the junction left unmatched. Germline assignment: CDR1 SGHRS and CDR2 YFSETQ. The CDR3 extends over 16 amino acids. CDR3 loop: CASSQTSTGLNTEAFF. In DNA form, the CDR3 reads TGCGCCAGCAGCCAAACCTCGACAGGGTTGAACACTGAAGCTTTCTTT.

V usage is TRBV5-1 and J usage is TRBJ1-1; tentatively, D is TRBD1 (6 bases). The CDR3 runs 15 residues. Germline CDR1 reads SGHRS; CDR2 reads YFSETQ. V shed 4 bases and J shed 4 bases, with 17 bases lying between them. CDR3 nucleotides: TGCGCCAGCAGCCCCCTTGGCGGGGGCCTCACTGAAGCTTTCTTT. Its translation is CASSPLGGGLTEAFF.

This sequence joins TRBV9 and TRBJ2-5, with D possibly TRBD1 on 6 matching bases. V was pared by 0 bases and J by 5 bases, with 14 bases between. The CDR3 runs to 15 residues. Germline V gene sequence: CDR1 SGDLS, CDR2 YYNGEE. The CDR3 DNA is TGTGCCAGCAGCGTAGTGGCAGGGGATCGTGAGACCCAGTACTTC. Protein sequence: CASSVVAGDRETQYF.

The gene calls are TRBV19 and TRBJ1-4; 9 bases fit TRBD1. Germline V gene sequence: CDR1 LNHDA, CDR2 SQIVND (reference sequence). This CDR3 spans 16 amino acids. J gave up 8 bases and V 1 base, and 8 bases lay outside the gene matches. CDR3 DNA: TGTGCCAGTAGTATAGGTGGGACAGGGAGTGGCGAAAAACTGTTTTTT. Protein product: CASSIGGTGSGEKLFF.

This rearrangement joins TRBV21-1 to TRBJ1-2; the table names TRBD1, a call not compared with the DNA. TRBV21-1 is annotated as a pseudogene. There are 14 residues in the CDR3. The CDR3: CASSKGKGFYGYTF. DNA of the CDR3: TGTGCCAGCAGCAAAGGGAAGGGGTTCTATGGCTACACCTTC.

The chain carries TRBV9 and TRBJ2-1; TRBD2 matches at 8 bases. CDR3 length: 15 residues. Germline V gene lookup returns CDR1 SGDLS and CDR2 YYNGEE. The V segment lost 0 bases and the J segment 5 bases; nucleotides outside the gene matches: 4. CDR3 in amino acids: CASSVVLAGNNEQFF. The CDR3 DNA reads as TGTGCCAGCAGCGTAGTTCTAGCGGGTAACAATGAGCAGTTCTTC. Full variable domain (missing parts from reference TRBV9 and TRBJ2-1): DSGVTQTPKHLITATGQRVTLRCSPRSGDLSVYWYQQSLDQGLQFLIQYYNGEERAKGNILERFSAQQFPDLHSELNLSSLELGDSALYFCASSVVLAGNNEQFFGPGTRLTVL.

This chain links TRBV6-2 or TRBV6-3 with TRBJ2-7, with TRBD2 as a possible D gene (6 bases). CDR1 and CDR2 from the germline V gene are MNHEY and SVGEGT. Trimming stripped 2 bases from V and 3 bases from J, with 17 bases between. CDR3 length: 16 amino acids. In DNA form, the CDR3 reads TGTGCCAGCAGTTACCCTCCGGCTAGCGCAAACTACGAGCAGTACTTC. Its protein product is CASSYPPASANYEQYF.